The 32 T cell receptor beta chains presented below share a single source sample, sequenced in a study of blood T cell repertoires in COVID-19. Using immunoSEQ multiplex PCR, the repertoire was profiled, and TCRdb retains in-frame clones only, with some absent. The sample contains approximately 270,000 clones, 70% to 90% of which appear only once. Material: peripheral blood. The receptor set was obtained from an elderly man with acute or convalescent COVID-19.

The V gene is TRBV6-2 or TRBV6-3, the J gene TRBJ1-1, with unresolved D. The germline V and J ends were trimmed by 2 bases and 6 bases, with 13 bases remaining between them. CDR3 length equals 14 residues. Germline loops: CDR1 MNHEY, CDR2 SVGEGT. In nucleotides, the CDR3 is TGTGCCAGCAGTTACCTCATGGGAGGTTCTGAAGCTTTCTTT. Its protein product is CASSYLMGGSEAFF.

The V gene is TRBV6-2 or TRBV6-3, the J gene TRBJ2-4; 9 bases agree with TRBD1. CDR3 size: 19 residues. Trimming took 1 base from V and 7 from J; bases not matched to a gene: 17. Germline CDR1 MNHEY, CDR2 SVGEGT. CDR3 residues: CASSYWPSAGQGIGNIQYF. The CDR3 nucleotides are TGTGCCAGCAGTTACTGGCCCTCGGCCGGACAGGGGATCGGGAACATTCAGTACTTC.

The gene calls are TRBV9 and TRBJ2-1, with 7 positions matching TRBD2. The CDR3 has 15 residues. V shed 0 bases and J 7 bases; nucleotides not matched to a gene: 7. CDR1 is SGDLS and CDR2 is YYNGEE in the germline V gene. CDR3: CASSVGGGRLNEQFF. CDR3 in DNA: TGTGCCAGCAGCGTAGGAGGCGGGAGACTGAATGAGCAGTTCTTC.

In this sample, this clone turned up a few times. The chain recombines TRBV11-2 with TRBJ2-5, with TRBD2 matching over 10 bases. CDR3 length: 16 residues. With 6 bases clipped from V and 2 bases from J, the junction kept 9 bases outside the gene matches. Germline V gives CDR1 SGHAT, CDR2 FQNNGV. The CDR3 nucleotides are TGTGCCAGCAGACGACTAGCGGGCCATAATCAAGAGACCCAGTACTTC. This encodes CASRRLAGHNQETQYF.

The V gene is TRBV19, the J gene TRBJ1-1; TRBD1 matches at 11 bases. This CDR3 comprises 15 residues. With 5 bases clipped from V and 4 bases from J, the junction kept 6 bases outside the gene matches. Germline CDR1 is LNHDA and CDR2 is SQIVND (reference sequence). The CDR3 here is CASSSAGTGGTEAFF. The DNA for the CDR3 is TGTGCCAGTAGTTCCGCCGGGACAGGGGGCACTGAAGCTTTCTTT.

This clone was detected a few times. V gene TRBV5-1 combines with J gene TRBJ1-2, with D hard to call. The V gene's germline CDR1 is SGHRS and CDR2 YFSETQ. V lost 0 bases and J 11 bases, leaving 14 bases between the germline ends. The CDR3 extends over 13 amino acids. The CDR3 loop reads CASSLGWSSGYTF. Here the CDR3 DNA reads TGCGCCAGCAGCTTGGGATGGTCAAGCGGTTACACCTTC. The full variable domain, rest sourced from reference TRBV5-1 and TRBJ1-2, is KAGVTQTPRYLIKTRGQQVTLSCSPISGHRSVSWYQQTPGQGLQFLFEYFSETQRNKGNFPGRFSGRQFSNSRSEMNVSTLELGDSALYLCASSLGWSSGYTFGSGTRLTVV.

This chain links TRBV19 with TRBJ1-3; 7 bases align to TRBD1. V lost 5 bases to trimming and J lost 4 bases; unmatched junction nucleotides: 14. CDR1 is LNHDA, CDR2 SQIVND, per germline (reference sequence). The CDR3 runs 17 residues. CDR3 in amino acids: CASSVLLTGTDGNTIYF. Here the CDR3 DNA reads TGTGCCAGTAGTGTCCTACTCACAGGGACAGACGGAAACACCATATATTTT.

V and J are TRBV7-3 and TRBJ2-2; D might be TRBD2 (6 bases). Trimming removed 6 bases from V and 2 bases from J, with 16 bases in between. The CDR3 is 16 residues long. Germline assignment: CDR1 SGHTA and CDR2 FQGTGA. The DNA for the CDR3 is TGTGCCAGCAGTCAACGTGGGACTCTAAACACCGGGGAGCTGTTTTTT. Its protein is CASSQRGTLNTGELFF. The variable domain in full, completed from reference TRBV7-3 and TRBJ2-2, reads GAGVSQTPSNKVTEKGKYVELRCDPISGHTALYWYRQSLGQGPEFLIYFQGTGAADDSGLPNDRFFAVRPEGSVSTLKIQRTERGDSAVYLCASSQRGTLNTGELFFGEGSRLTVL.

The chain uses TRBV10-1 and TRBJ2-1; 13 bases fit TRBD2. This CDR3 contains 18 residues. Germline V CDR1 and CDR2: WNHNN, SYGVQD (reference sequence). V dropped 2 bases and J dropped 5; count of bases not matched to a gene: 9. The CDR3 spells CASSEGLAGDCTDNEQFF. In DNA, the CDR3 is TGCGCCAGCAGTGAGGGACTAGCGGGGGACTGTACGGACAATGAGCAGTTCTTC.

The chain has TRBV7-3 and TRBJ2-7; TRBD1 agrees at 7 bases. V shed 2 bases and J 2 bases; nucleotides not matched to a gene: 6. The germline CDR1 and CDR2 sequences are SGHTA and FQGTGA. CDR3 length: 15 residues. The CDR3 DNA follows: TGTGCCAGCAGCTTAGGTGGGACAGCTACCTACGAGCAGTACTTC. Its protein is CASSLGGTATYEQYF.

The chain uses TRBV19 and TRBJ2-1, with D perhaps matching TRBD2 (7 bases). This CDR3 has 14 amino acids. Trimming took 5 bases from V and 6 from J, leaving 14 bases between them. Germline V gives CDR1 LNHDA, CDR2 SQIVND (reference sequence). CDR3 in amino acids: CASSSRGGGNEQFF. The CDR3 nucleotides read TGTGCCAGTAGTTCGAGGGGAGGGGGCAATGAGCAGTTCTTC.

The J gene is TRBJ1-2, the V gene TRBV3-1 (or the pseudogene TRBV3-2); no definite D call. This CDR3 region has 13 residues. V lost 0 bases and J 4 bases, leaving 6 bases between the germline ends. Germline CDR1 LGHDT, CDR2 YNNKEL (reference sequence). The CDR3 DNA sequence: TGTGCCAGCAGCCAAGAATTGGCCTATGGCTACACCTTC. Its protein is CASSQELAYGYTF.

The genes are TRBV4-2 and TRBJ2-3; the D is unclear. Trimming left V 0 bases short and J 11 bases short, with 18 bases between. CDR3 length: 15 amino acids. Germline V gene lookup returns CDR1 LGHNA and CDR2 YNFKEQ. The CDR3 reads CASSQDEVRLALQYF. The CDR3 coding sequence is TGTGCCAGCAGCCAAGATGAGGTGAGGCTCGCGTTGCAGTATTTT.

The rearrangement uses TRBV6-5 and TRBJ2-1; 8 bases align to TRBD1. The germline V gene has CDR1 MNHEY and CDR2 SVGAGI. Trimming at V came to 5 bases and at J to 6 bases, leaving 9 bases not matched to a gene. This CDR3 contains 15 residues. The DNA for the CDR3 is TGTGCCAGCAGTCTTGACAGGGGAATCCCCAATGAGCAGTTCTTC. Its protein product is CASSLDRGIPNEQFF.

J is TRBJ2-2 and V is TRBV19; D may be TRBD1 (5 bases). There are 14 residues in the CDR3. Germline CDR1 and CDR2: LNHDA and SQIVND (reference sequence). The V end was cut by 6 bases, the J end by 0 bases, with 8 bases between. The CDR3 DNA sequence: TGTGCCAGTAGCGGACAATCGAACACCGGGGAGCTGTTTTTT. Protein product: CASSGQSNTGELFF.

This clone appeared once. The chain employs TRBV7-9 and TRBJ2-2, with D uncertain. With 6 bases removed from V and 0 bases from J, the gap between germline ends came to 8 bases. Germline-derived CDR1 and CDR2 are SEHNR and FQNEAQ (reference sequence). The CDR3 sequence is 14 residues long. CDR3 protein: CASRSGPNTGELFF. CDR3 DNA: TGTGCCAGCAGGTCTGGGCCGAACACCGGGGAGCTGTTTTTT.

The count of this clone is one. The V and J genes are TRBV7-9 and TRBJ2-2; 7 bases are a match to TRBD1. This CDR3 has 16 amino acids. J was trimmed by 5 bases and V by 5 bases; bases with no gene match: 11. Germline V lookup: CDR1 SEHNR, CDR2 FQNEAQ (reference sequence). CDR3 bases: TGTGCCAGCAGCGTTAGACAGGGAGCGAGAACCGGGGAGCTGTTTTTT. Protein product: CASSVRQGARTGELFF.

The J gene is TRBJ1-6, the V gene TRBV14; 8 bases align to TRBD1. The CDR3 length is 14 residues. Germline-derived CDR1 and CDR2 are SGHDN and FVKESK. J lost 7 bases, V lost 4 bases, and 3 bases had no gene match. The CDR3 DNA reads as TGTGCCAGCAGCCGGACAGGGTCAAATTCACCCCTCCACTTT. This translates into CASSRTGSNSPLHF.

The chain recombines TRBV5-4 with TRBJ2-3; 7 bases agree with TRBD1. The ends lost 4 bases at V and 10 bases at J; junction bases unmatched: 9. The CDR3 is made up of 13 amino acids. Germline CDR1 is SGHNT and CDR2 is YYREEE (reference sequence). CDR3 sequence: CASSVSTGQPQYF. The CDR3 DNA sequence: TGTGCCAGCAGCGTATCGACAGGGCAACCGCAGTATTTT.

This chain connects TRBV25-1 to TRBJ1-6; D possibly corresponds to TRBD1 (6 bases). Germline CDR1 is MGHDK and CDR2 is SYGVNS. The CDR3 runs to 14 residues. V was trimmed by 4 bases and J by 7 bases, leaving 11 bases between them. CDR3 protein: CASSVTGQNSPLHF. The CDR3 nucleotides read TGTGCCAGCAGTGTGACAGGCCAGAATTCACCCCTCCACTTT.

The genes are TRBV6-2 or TRBV6-3 and TRBJ2-7; the D gene is possibly TRBD2 (5 bases). This CDR3 has 12 residues. V was trimmed by 5 bases and J by 3 bases, leaving 8 bases between them. CDR1 is MNHEY, CDR2 SVGEGT, per germline. CDR3 region: CASSGEFYEQYF. Written as DNA, the CDR3 is TGTGCCAGCAGTGGGGAGTTCTACGAGCAGTACTTC.

The chain has TRBV13 and TRBJ2-7, with 8 bases identical to TRBD1. Unmatched junction bases numbered 19, after V lost 5 bases and J lost 7 bases. Germline V lookup: CDR1 PRHDT, CDR2 FYEKMQ (reference sequence). The CDR3 length is 17 residues. CDR3: CASSPRGQGVVFIEQYF. The CDR3 nucleotides are TGTGCCAGCAGCCCCAGAGGACAGGGAGTGGTCTTCATAGAGCAGTACTTC. Full variable domain (missing parts from reference TRBV13 and TRBJ2-7): AAGVIQSPRHLIKEKRETATLKCYPIPRHDTVYWYQQGPGQDPQFLISFYEKMQSDKGSIPDRFSAQQFSDYHSELNMSSLELGDSALYFCASSPRGQGVVFIEQYFGPGTRLTVT.

J is TRBJ1-1 and V is TRBV3-1 (or the pseudogene TRBV3-2); 9 bases agree with TRBD1. The CDR3 spans 14 residues. Germline loops: CDR1 LGHDT, CDR2 YNNKEL (reference sequence). V was clipped by 4 bases and J by 2 bases; unmatched bases: 2. CDR3 sequence (DNA): TGTGCCAGCAGCCGGACAGGGGTCAACACTGAAGCTTTCTTT. Its translation: CASSRTGVNTEAFF.

The rearrangement joins TRBV27 to TRBJ2-3; D ambiguous. CDR3 length: 12 residues. The ends were cut back, 5 bases at V and 2 bases at J, with 5 bases in the middle. The germline CDR1 and CDR2 sequences are MNHEY and SMNVEV (reference sequence). CDR3 in amino acids: CASSLNTDTQYF. The CDR3 nucleotides read TGTGCCAGCAGTCTAAACACAGATACGCAGTATTTT.

This chain joins TRBV19 and TRBJ2-3; tentative D call: TRBD1 (6 bases). This CDR3 contains 17 residues. V was trimmed by 4 bases and J by 3 bases, leaving 20 bases between them. Germline CDR1 is LNHDA and CDR2 is SQIVND (reference sequence). The CDR3 loop reads CASSTRQEPRGTDTQYF. CDR3 coding DNA: TGTGCCAGTAGTACCCGACAGGAACCTAGGGGGACAGATACGCAGTATTTT. Based on the CDR3 plus reference TRBV19 and TRBJ2-3, the full variable domain is DGGITQSPKYLFRKEGQNVTLSCEQNLNHDAMYWYRQDPGQGLRLIYYSQIVNDFQKGDIAEGYSVSREKKESFPLTVTSAQKNPTAFYLCASSTRQEPRGTDTQYFGPGTRLTVL.

The V gene is TRBV7-3, the J gene TRBJ2-1; TRBD1 matches 7 bases. The CDR3 is 15 amino acids. Germline-derived CDR1 and CDR2 are SGHTA and FQGTGA. With 6 bases clipped from V and 5 bases from J, the junction kept 10 bases outside the gene matches. CDR3 nucleotides: TGTGCCAGCAGTCAAAGGGCGACAGGGAACAATGAGCAGTTCTTC. Encoded protein: CASSQRATGNNEQFF.

Here the CDR3 reads CASSPTGTGSRGNTIYF. CDR3 sequence (DNA): TGTGCCAGCTCACCAACGGGGACAGGGTCGCGGGGAAACACCATATATTTT. The genes are TRBV18 and TRBJ1-3; 9 bases map to TRBD1. The length of the CDR3 is 17 residues. Germline trimming cut 2 bases from V and 4 bases from J; bases unmatched to any gene: 9. CDR1 and CDR2 from the germline V gene are KGHSH and LQKENI. The whole variable domain, filled in from reference TRBV18 and TRBJ1-3, reads NAGVMQNPRHLVRRRGQEARLRCSPMKGHSHVYWYRQLPEEGLKFMVYLQKENIIDESGMPKERFSAEFPKEGPSILRIQQVVRGDSAAYFCASSPTGTGSRGNTIYFGEGSWLTVV.

The chain carries TRBV11-2 and TRBJ2-5, with 8 bases matching TRBD1. This CDR3 is built from 14 residues. Germline trimming cut 5 bases from V and 2 bases from J; bases unmatched to any gene: 4. Germline-derived CDR1 and CDR2 are SGHAT and FQNNGV. CDR3 sequence reads: CASSAHRGQETQYF. The CDR3 nucleotides are TGTGCCAGCAGCGCCCACAGGGGGCAAGAGACCCAGTACTTC.

The chain recombines TRBV5-1 with TRBJ2-7, with TRBD1 matching 9 bases. The trim removed 3 bases at V and 2 bases at J, leaving 6 bases unmatched. CDR3 length: 15 residues. Germline CDR1 SGHRS, CDR2 YFSETQ. For the CDR3, the DNA is TGCGCCAGCAGCTCCCTAACAGGGGGCACCTACGAGCAGTACTTC. Residues: CASSSLTGGTYEQYF. Combining the CDR3 with reference TRBV5-1 and TRBJ2-7 gives the whole variable domain KAGVTQTPRYLIKTRGQQVTLSCSPISGHRSVSWYQQTPGQGLQFLFEYFSETQRNKGNFPGRFSGRQFSNSRSEMNVSTLELGDSALYLCASSSLTGGTYEQYFGPGTRLTVT.

The chain is built from TRBV19 and TRBJ2-7; 7 nucleotides agree with TRBD2. J gave up 5 bases and V 6 bases, and 10 bases lay outside the gene matches. This CDR3 region has 14 residues. Per the germline V gene, CDR1 is LNHDA and CDR2 is SQIVND (reference sequence). CDR3 amino acids: CASRRGSFLDEQYF. DNA for the CDR3: TGTGCCAGTAGACGCGGGAGCTTTCTGGACGAGCAGTACTTC.

The rearrangement links TRBV28 to TRBJ2-5; D is unclear. Per the germline V gene, CDR1 is MDHEN and CDR2 is SYDVKM. Trimming cost V 7 bases and J 4 bases, with 16 bases left between them. The CDR3 contains 14 residues. This CDR3 reads CASTRGNSRETQYF. CDR3 DNA sequence: TGTGCCAGCACCCGAGGCAATAGCCGAGAGACCCAGTACTTC. Full variable domain (rest looked up from reference TRBV28 and TRBJ2-5): DVKVTQSSRYLVKRTGEKVFLECVQDMDHENMFWYRQDPGLGLRLIYFSYDVKMKEKGDIPEGYSVSREKKERFSLILESASTNQTSMYLCASTRGNSRETQYFGPGTRLLVL.

This chain connects TRBV25-1 to TRBJ1-2; possible D gene TRBD1, 5 bases. V was trimmed by 0 bases and J by 8 bases, leaving 16 bases between them. CDR3 length: 15 residues. Germline V gene data show CDR1 as MGHDK and CDR2 as SYGVNS. The CDR3 DNA reads as TGTGCCAGCAGTGAATATGTGGGGCTAACTGGGGGCTACACCTTC. This encodes CASSEYVGLTGGYTF.